This T cell receptor beta chain was observed in a study of T cell repertoires in cytomegalovirus infection. Looking at the study overall: The authors relied on CMV epitopes, both recently identified HLA-C-restricted and well-studied HLA-B-restricted.

The germline V gene encodes CDR1 SEHNR and CDR2 FQNEAQ (reference sequence). Losses at the gene ends were 4 bases for V and 14 bases for J; bases not matched to a gene: 5. This CDR3 is 11 amino acids long. TCRdb passed the reads through MiXCR, listing each CDR3 protein once. The sample lists about 830,000 distinct CDR3 sequences; 32% were seen once. Notes on this clonotype: Its specificity is not known.

The specimen comprised cultured CD8+ T cells from PBMCs, sampled from culture after CMV antigen stimulation. This receptor was obtained from a human donor in good health (CMV status not recorded). Some clones in this sample may be carry-over from other donors' samples. The chain carries TRBV7-9 and TRBJ2-1; 7 bases fit TRBD1. This CDR3 reads CASSSDREEFF. Written as DNA, the CDR3 is TGTGCCAGCAGCTCCGACAGGGAAGAGTTCTTC.